This T cell receptor beta chain derives from a study of Graves' ophthalmopathy and Graves' hyperthyroidism. This clonotype was observed a few times. Beta-chain TCR CDR3 regions were amplified from RNA transcripts. The library came from an HTBI-primed first-round RT-PCR and a second-round multiplex PCR. TCRdb analysed the multiplex PCR reads with MiXCR anew, one entry per CDR3 protein. This table has almost 750,000 distinct CDR3 sequences, roughly 40% appearing once. Per the germline V gene, CDR1 is SNHLY and CDR2 is FYNNEI. This CDR3 spans 14 amino acids. Losses at the gene ends were 6 bases for V and 4 bases for J; bases not matched to a gene: 6.

The origin of this receptor is an adult man with Graves' ophthalmopathy. The material sequenced was peripheral blood. The chain links TRBV2 to TRBJ1-2; TRBD1 matches 9 bases. The CDR3 protein is CASSKQGAGYGYTF. The CDR3 region has the DNA TGTGCCAGCAGCAAACAGGGGGCGGGCTATGGCTACACCTTC.